These T cell receptor beta chains were read from a single sample in a study of OX40 agonist ivuxolimab in advanced cancers. The repertoire was sequenced with immunoSEQ multiplex PCR; TCRdb's copy has only in-frame clones and lacks some. Among roughly 40,000 clones, around 82% were seen once, and the ten largest hold around 1.8%. The starting material was CD4+ or CD8+ T cells sorted from blood, obtained in a trial of the OX40 agonist ivuxolimab. These receptors all come from an adult with an advanced solid tumor such as melanoma, head and neck, liver or kidney cancer. The CDR3 runs from the conserved cysteine through the conserved F or W. Fields, in order: clone size, CDR3 length, J gene, V gene, D gene, CDR3 DNA, CDR3 protein. The D gene is left open where the match is weak. Clone size is not always given. Where it is, it says once, few, many or a class for expanded clones.

>NA|14|TRBJ1-2|TRBV6-6|NA
TGTGCCAGCAGTAGAGGGGGTACTAACTATGGCTACACCTTC
CASSRGGTNYGYTF
>NA|15|TRBJ2-7|TRBV4-3|TRBD2
TGCGCCAGCAGCCACCGACTAGCGGGGTCCTACGAGCAGTACTTC
CASSHRLAGSYEQYF
>NA|15|TRBJ2-3|TRBV6-4|TRBD2
TGTGCCAGCAGTGACCGCAGCGGGGGGGTAGATACGCAGTATTTT
CASSDRSGGVDTQYF
>NA|11|TRBJ1-2|TRBV29-1|NA
TGCAGCGTGGAGAGTAGCTATGGCTACACCTTC
CSVESSYGYTF
>NA|16|TRBJ2-5|TRBV14|TRBD1
TGTGCCAGCAGCCAAGGCGGAGGACAGGGACTAGAGACCCAGTACTTC
CASSQGGGQGLETQYF
>NA|16|TRBJ2-1|TRBV14|NA
TGTGCCAGCAGCCAAGGAGTCCGGGCGGGGTACAATGAGCAGTTCTTC
CASSQGVRAGYNEQFF
>NA|13|TRBJ1-1|TRBV6-6|NA
TGTGCCAGCAAGAGAGGGGGGAACACTGAAGCTTTCTTT
CASKRGGNTEAFF
>NA|15|TRBJ2-2|TRBV19|TRBD2
TGTGCCAGTAGTACCGGGACTAGAGGAACCGGGGAGCTGTTTTTT
CASSTGTRGTGELFF
>NA|18|TRBJ2-2|TRBV30|TRBD2
TGTGCCTGGAGTACGGGGGGGGCCGCCCCTCCTTACACCGGGGAGCTGTTTTTT
CAWSTGGAAPPYTGELFF
>NA|16|TRBJ1-6|TRBV7-2|NA
TGTGCCAGCAGCACCAGGTTTAGCCCCTATAATTCACCCCTCCACTTT
CASSTRFSPYNSPLHF
>few|16|TRBJ1-2|TRBV5-4|TRBD1
TGTGCCAGCAGCTTTCCCCGACAGGGGGACCTGTATGGCTACACCTTC
CASSFPRQGDLYGYTF
>NA|14|TRBJ1-2|TRBV5-4|NA
TGTGCCAGTAAACAGGCCCTCGGGGGCTATGGCTACACCTTC
CASKQALGGYGYTF
>few|16|TRBJ2-4|TRBV4-1|TRBD2
TGCGCCAGCAGCCAAGATCCAGCGGGGCGCAAAAACATTCAGTACTTC
CASSQDPAGRKNIQYF
>NA|11|TRBJ1-2|TRBV29-1|NA
TGCAGCGTCTCGGACAACCCGGGCTACACCTTC
CSVSDNPGYTF
>NA|15|TRBJ1-2|TRBV5-6|TRBD1
TGTGCCAGCAGCTTAACAGGGGAACCGAACTATGGCTACACCTTC
CASSLTGEPNYGYTF
>few|14|TRBJ2-7|TRBV10-3|NA
TGTGCCATCAGGGTCGGTCCCACCTCCTACGAGCAGTACTTC
CAIRVGPTSYEQYF
>NA|13|TRBJ1-2|TRBV6-1|NA
TGTGCCAGCAGTGAAGGGACTACATATGGCTACACCTTC
CASSEGTTYGYTF
>NA|15|TRBJ2-1|TRBV5-4|TRBD1
TGTGCCAGCAAGGGGGACAGTGGCTCCTACAATGAGCAGTTCTTC
CASKGDSGSYNEQFF
>once|15|TRBJ1-5|TRBV21-1|NA
TGTGCCAGCAGGGACAGTGCTAATAGCAATCAGCCCCAGCATTTT
CASRDSANSNQPQHF
>NA|16|TRBJ1-4|TRBV4-2|NA
TGTGCCAGCAGCCAAGATCTCGGGGAGGGTAATGAAAAACTGTTTTTT
CASSQDLGEGNEKLFF
>NA|14|TRBJ2-2|TRBV5-1|NA
TGCGCCAGCCGGGACAACGCGAACACCGGGGAGCTGTTTTTT
CASRDNANTGELFF
>NA|14|TRBJ1-1|TRBV11-2|TRBD1
TGTGCCAGCAGCGCTACAGGGGGGGTCTCAGAAGCTTTCTTT
CASSATGGVSEAFF
>NA|14|TRBJ2-2|TRBV29-1|TRBD1
TGCAGCGCTCCCGGGACAGTTAACACCGGGGAGCTGTTTTTT
CSAPGTVNTGELFF
>NA|14|TRBJ2-7|TRBV7-8|TRBD1
TGTGCCAGCAGCACCCGGACAGGGCCAGGAGAGCAGTACTTC
CASSTRTGPGEQYF
>NA|13|TRBJ2-1|TRBV2|TRBD1
TGTGCCAGTACGACAGGGCTTAACAATGAGCAGTTCTTC
CASTTGLNNEQFF
>few|15|TRBJ1-4|TRBV9|TRBD1
TGTGCCAGCAGCGTAGCTACTGGGACAGGTGAAAAACTGTTTTTT
CASSVATGTGEKLFF
>NA|13|TRBJ1-1|TRBV6-6|NA
TGTGCCAGCAGTTACTCGAGGGCAGGTGAAGCTTTCTTT
CASSYSRAGEAFF
>NA|16|TRBJ1-5|TRBV5-5|NA
TGTGCCAGCAGCTCCTCGGCAGGGGCTAGCAATCAGCCCCAGCATTTT
CASSSSAGASNQPQHF
>NA|15|TRBJ2-7|TRBV29-1|NA
TGCAGCGTTGAAGGTGTTTGGGGTAGGGCGCAGGAGCAGTACTTC
CSVEGVWGRAQEQYF
>NA|15|TRBJ2-2|TRBV7-6|NA
TGTGCCAGCAGCTTAGAGGCAGGAAACACCGGGGAGCTGTTTTTT
CASSLEAGNTGELFF
>NA|15|TRBJ2-5|TRBV11-1|NA
TGTGCCAGCAGACCCCGGGGAAGGGGACAAGAGACCCAGTACTTC
CASRPRGRGQETQYF
>NA|14|TRBJ1-2|TRBV30|TRBD1
TGTGCCTGGAGAGACAGGGGGCAGAGCTATGGCTACACCTTC
CAWRDRGQSYGYTF
>NA|15|TRBJ2-1|TRBV5-1|NA
TGCGCCAGCAGCAGCCGGACAGCGTGCTACAATGAGCAGTTCTTC
CASSSRTACYNEQFF
>once|12|TRBJ1-1|TRBV6-5|NA
TGTGCCACCCGGGCTGGGTTCACTGAAGCTTTCTTT
CATRAGFTEAFF
>NA|17|TRBJ1-5|TRBV7-2|NA
TGTGCCAGCAGCTTGTCAGGGGCGGGATCGGGAAGGCAGCCCCAGCATTTT
CASSLSGAGSGRQPQHF
>NA|14|TRBJ1-1|TRBV7-6|TRBD1
TGTGCCAGCAGCTTACAACGGGGACAGGGCTTTGCTTTCTTT
CASSLQRGQGFAFF
>few|16|TRBJ1-5|TRBV5-8|NA
TGTGCCAGCCGGGCCCGGCAGGTCCTTAGCAATCAGCCCCAGCATTTT
CASRARQVLSNQPQHF